These 21 T cell receptor beta chains share one sample of origin, sequenced in a study of cytomegalovirus exposure and HLA in healthy donors. Amplification used 60 Vbeta primers and 13 Jbeta primers. Some clones are missing from TCRdb's copy, which holds only in-frame ones; the method was immunoSEQ multiplex PCR. The sample carries 150,000 to 200,000 clones, 84% recorded once. Material for sequencing was PBMCs. The receptors originated from a boy younger than 18 in good health and CMV-seronegative.

The CDR3 reads CASTETGELFF. As DNA, the CDR3 is TGTGCCAGCACCGAGACCGGGGAGCTGTTTTTT. The V and J genes are TRBV28 and TRBJ2-2; D gene ambiguous. V shed 7 bases and J shed 5 bases, with 5 bases lying between them. Germline-derived CDR1 and CDR2 are MDHEN and SYDVKM. This CDR3 contains 11 residues.

The chain couples TRBV7-3 to TRBJ2-2; D might be TRBD1 (5 bases). The ends were cut back, 1 base at V and 1 base at J, with 16 bases in the middle. Germline V gene lookup returns CDR1 SGHTA and CDR2 FQGTGA. The CDR3 sequence is 18 residues long. CDR3 DNA: TGTGCCAGCAGCTTAAATTCTGGCTGGCAGGGGAACACCGGGGAGCTGTTTTTT. Protein sequence: CASSLNSGWQGNTGELFF.

The gene calls are TRBV7-8 and TRBJ2-2; 12 positions match TRBD1. The germline V gene encodes CDR1 SGHVS and CDR2 FQNEAQ. The ends lost 5 bases at V and 5 bases at J; junction bases unmatched: 6. The CDR3 sequence is 16 residues long. CDR3 sequence (DNA): TGTGCCAGCAGCCAGCCGGGACAGGGGGCAACCGGGGAGCTGTTTTTT. It encodes CASSQPGQGATGELFF.

The rearrangement links TRBV19 to TRBJ1-5; 9 bases are shared with TRBD1. V lost 4 bases to trimming and J lost 1 base; unmatched junction nucleotides: 11. Germline V gene data show CDR1 as LNHDA and CDR2 as SQIVND (reference sequence). The CDR3 sequence is 18 residues long. This CDR3 reads CASSTTGTGHQSNQPQHF. For the CDR3, the DNA is TGTGCCAGTAGTACCACGGGGACAGGGCATCAGAGCAATCAGCCCCAGCATTTT.

CDR3: CSVLEVTYEQYF. The CDR3 bases are TGCAGCGTTCTAGAGGTTACCTACGAGCAGTACTTC. The J gene is TRBJ2-7, the V gene TRBV29-1; D call uncertain. This CDR3 is 12 amino acids long. CDR1 SQVTM and CDR2 ANQGSEA come from the germline V gene. V was pared by 5 bases and J by 2 bases, with 10 bases between.

The sample holds one count of this clone. The gene calls are TRBV5-1 and TRBJ2-4; D gene ambiguous. The ends were cut back, 4 bases at V and 7 bases at J, with 15 bases in the middle. Germline loops: CDR1 SGHRS, CDR2 YFSETQ. The CDR3 covers 14 residues. The CDR3 is CASSPDAPRNIQYF. The DNA of the CDR3 is TGCGCCAGCAGCCCTGATGCTCCTCGGAACATTCAGTACTTC.

The chain is built from TRBV5-1 and TRBJ2-7; D possibly corresponds to TRBD1 (5 bases). There are 16 residues in the CDR3. V was clipped by 2 bases and J by 2 bases, with 17 bases between them. Per germline, CDR1 SGHRS and CDR2 YFSETQ. CDR3 residues: CASSFGWGSVPYEQYF. The DNA for the CDR3 is TGCGCCAGCAGCTTCGGTTGGGGCTCAGTCCCCTACGAGCAGTACTTC.

J is TRBJ2-6 and V is TRBV7-3; tentatively, D is TRBD1 (6 bases). This CDR3 comprises 18 residues. The V end was cut by 2 bases, the J end by 0 bases, with 14 bases between. Per germline, CDR1 SGHTA and CDR2 FQGTGA. CDR3 amino acids: CASSLLAGVSSGANVLTF. CDR3 DNA: TGTGCCAGCAGCTTACTTGCAGGGGTAAGCTCTGGGGCCAACGTCCTGACTTTC.

V and J are TRBV18 and TRBJ2-1, with 9 bases lining up with TRBD1. The germline gives CDR1 KGHSH, CDR2 LQKENI. The CDR3 sequence is 19 residues long. Trimming cost V 0 bases and J 1 base; bases outside gene matches: 10. CDR3 sequence reads: CASSPPNRQGVRSYNEQFF. The DNA for the CDR3 is TGTGCCAGCTCACCACCGAATCGACAGGGGGTAAGATCCTACAATGAGCAGTTCTTC.

The chain recombines TRBV6-1 with TRBJ2-1; D might be TRBD2 (6 bases). The CDR3 sequence is 17 residues long. The V end was cut by 4 bases, the J end by 9 bases, with 25 bases between. Germline-derived CDR1 and CDR2 are MNHNS and SASEGT. The CDR3 here is CASSGIQGGMGLGEQFF. DNA of the CDR3: TGTGCCAGCAGTGGGATCCAGGGAGGTATGGGGCTAGGTGAGCAGTTCTTC.

V and J are TRBV11-3 and TRBJ2-2; 7 nucleotides align to TRBD2. V gave up 3 bases and J gave up 3 bases; unmatched junction bases: 7. The CDR3 consists of 16 residues. Germline V gene lookup returns CDR1 SGHNT and CDR2 YENEEA. CDR3 sequence reads: CASSFRGAGYTGELFF. The CDR3 nucleotides are TGTGCCAGCAGCTTTAGAGGAGCGGGATACACCGGGGAGCTGTTTTTT.

This clone appeared a few times. Distinct nucleotide sequences in the sample also encode this CDR3. The chain recombines TRBV27 with TRBJ2-7, with 12 nucleotides matching TRBD1. Germline V CDR1 and CDR2: MNHEY, SMNVEV (reference sequence). V lost 3 bases and J lost 7; bases outside the gene matches: 4. This CDR3 region has 14 residues. This CDR3 is CASSLGQGAGEQYF. CDR3 in DNA: TGTGCCAGCAGTTTGGGACAGGGGGCAGGAGAGCAGTACTTC.

The rearrangement joins TRBV6-6 to TRBJ2-2, with 7 bases aligning to TRBD2. Germline trimming cut 2 bases from V and 6 bases from J; bases unmatched to any gene: 9. CDR1 is MNHNY, CDR2 SVGAGI, per germline (reference sequence). This CDR3 has 16 amino acids. Written as DNA, the CDR3 is TGTGCCAGCAGTTACCCCCCCGGACTAGTTGCCGGGGAGCTGTTTTTT. This sequence encodes CASSYPPGLVAGELFF.

The V gene is TRBV28, the J gene TRBJ2-1, with 10 bases matching TRBD1. Germline trimming cut 5 bases from V and 6 bases from J; bases unmatched to any gene: 4. The V gene's germline CDR1 is MDHEN and CDR2 SYDVKM. The CDR3 length is 14 residues. This chain's CDR3 is CASSHRQGANEQFF. The CDR3 nucleotides are TGTGCCAGCAGTCACAGACAGGGGGCCAATGAGCAGTTCTTC.

The chain couples TRBV11-2 to TRBJ1-2; D may be TRBD1 (6 bases). Trimming left V 4 bases short and J 1 base short, with 10 bases between. This CDR3 is 14 amino acids long. Germline V gene sequence: CDR1 SGHAT, CDR2 FQNNGV. CDR3 sequence reads: CASSSDRNNYGYTF. CDR3 nucleotides: TGTGCCAGCAGCTCGGACAGAAATAACTATGGCTACACCTTC. The full variable domain, in which reference TRBV11-2 and TRBJ1-2 provide the parts outside the CDR3, is EAGVAQSPRYKIIEKRQSVAFWCNPISGHATLYWYQQILGQGPKLLIQFQNNGVVDDSQLPKDRFSAERLKGVDSTLKIQPAKLEDSAVYLCASSSDRNNYGYTFGSGTRLTVV.

The chain uses TRBV30 and TRBJ2-7; TRBD1 is a possible D gene (5 bases). CDR3 length: 14 amino acids. Trimming took off 4 bases at V and 1 base at J, with 14 bases between the two ends. Germline CDR1 is GTSNPN and CDR2 is SVGIG (reference sequence). CDR3 DNA sequence: TGTGCCTGGACCCGGCAGGGCATGTCCTACGAGCAGTACTTC. Amino acid sequence: CAWTRQGMSYEQYF.

This clone came up a few times. The sample carries other DNA sequences with the same CDR3. CDR3 in amino acids: CASRLTNYGYTF. In DNA form, the CDR3 reads TGTGCCTCTAGGCTGACTAACTATGGCTACACCTTC. The rearrangement uses TRBV30 and TRBJ1-2; no clear D. Per the germline V gene, CDR1 is GTSNPN and CDR2 is SVGIG (reference sequence). The CDR3 length is 12 residues. Trimming took off 7 bases at V and 0 bases at J, with 9 bases between the two ends.

The chain carries TRBV28 and TRBJ1-1, with unresolved D. The V gene's germline CDR1 is MDHEN and CDR2 SYDVKM. V gave up 3 bases and J gave up 1 base, with 12 bases separating them. CDR3 size: 15 residues. As DNA, the CDR3 is TGTGCCAGCAGTTTTATCGAGGTCCCGAACACTGAAGCTTTCTTT. This gives the protein CASSFIEVPNTEAFF.

This sequence joins TRBV28 and TRBJ2-2; D perhaps matches TRBD1 (6 bases). Germline CDR1 is MDHEN and CDR2 is SYDVKM. CDR3 length: 14 amino acids. The V end was cut by 6 bases, the J end by 3 bases, with 11 bases between. This CDR3 reads CASRRYRDTGELFF. Here the CDR3 DNA reads TGTGCCAGCAGAAGATACAGGGACACCGGGGAGCTGTTTTTT.

The chain carries TRBV10-2 and TRBJ2-7; a weak D match, TRBD2 (5 bases). This CDR3 spans 13 amino acids. Germline V gives CDR1 WSHSY, CDR2 SAAADI. V lost 2 bases and J lost 9, with 14 bases in between. CDR3 sequence: CASSEGGEMGQYF. CDR3 DNA sequence: TGCGCCAGCAGTGAGGGTGGGGAGATGGGGCAGTACTTC.

The chain joins TRBV27 to TRBJ1-4, with 7 bases fitting TRBD1. CDR1 MNHEY and CDR2 SMNVEV come from the germline V gene (reference sequence). The CDR3 runs to 15 residues. With V trimmed by 6 bases and J by 7 bases, 11 bases remained unmatched. The CDR3 nucleotides are TGTGCCAGCAGAAAGAACCTCGGGACAGCTGAAAAACTGTTTTTT. It codes for CASRKNLGTAEKLFF. The entire variable domain, with the rest obtained from reference TRBV27 and TRBJ1-4, is as follows: EAQVTQNPRYLITVTGKKLTVTCSQNMNHEYMSWYRQDPGLGLRQIYYSMNVEVTDKGDVPEGYKVSRKEKRNFPLILESPSPNQTSLYFCASRKNLGTAEKLFFGSGTQLSVL.